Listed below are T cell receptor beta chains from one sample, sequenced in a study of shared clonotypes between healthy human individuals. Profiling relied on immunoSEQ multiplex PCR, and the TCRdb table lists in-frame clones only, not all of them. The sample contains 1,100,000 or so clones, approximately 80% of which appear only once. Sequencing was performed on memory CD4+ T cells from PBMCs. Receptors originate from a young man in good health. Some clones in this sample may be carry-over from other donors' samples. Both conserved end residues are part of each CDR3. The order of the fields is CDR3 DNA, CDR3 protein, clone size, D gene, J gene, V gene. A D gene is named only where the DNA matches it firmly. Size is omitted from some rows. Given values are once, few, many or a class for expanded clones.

TGTGCCAGCTCACCACTACAAGACACAGATACGCAGTATTTT,CASSPLQDTDTQYF,.,.,TRBJ2-3,TRBV18
TGTGCCAGCAGCTCCCGAATCACTACTGGACAGTCCACGCGGAACGAGCAGTACTTC,CASSSRITTGQSTRNEQYF,.,.,TRBJ2-7,TRBV11-2
TGTGCCAGCAGCTTCGCCCACACAGATACGCAGTATTTT,CASSFAHTDTQYF,.,.,TRBJ2-3,TRBV7-2
TGTGCCAGTAGTACAATAGGGGGAGAGGGCGAAAAACTGTTTTTT,CASSTIGGEGEKLFF,.,.,TRBJ1-4,TRBV19
TGTGCCAGCAGCGCTGCTAGCTATAACGAGCAGTTCTTC,CASSAASYNEQFF,once,.,TRBJ2-1,TRBV9
TGTGCCAGCAGCCTCAGGACTAGCGGGAGGGAGTCCACCGGGGAGCTGTTTTTT,CASSLRTSGRESTGELFF,.,TRBD2,TRBJ2-2,TRBV7-8
TGTGCCAGCAGTGAATTTTATAGTCAGCCCCAGCATTTT,CASSEFYSQPQHF,.,.,TRBJ1-5,TRBV5-6
TGTGCCAGCAGCTTATCGTCTAGCGGGGTCTCCTACGAGCAGTACTTC,CASSLSSSGVSYEQYF,.,TRBD2,TRBJ2-7,TRBV7-3
TGTGCCAGCTCAACGGGACCGAACACTGAAGCTTTCTTT,CASSTGPNTEAFF,.,.,TRBJ1-1,TRBV18
TGTGCCAGCAGCCTCGGGACAGGGAATGAAAAACTGTTTTTT,CASSLGTGNEKLFF,.,TRBD1,TRBJ1-4,TRBV11-2
TGTGCCAGCAGCACTAGGGTGGCGGGAGAGGGCACCGGGGAGCTGTTTTTT,CASSTRVAGEGTGELFF,.,TRBD2,TRBJ2-2,TRBV7-3
TGTGCCTGGAGTCGGACAGGGGGGAACGACGAGCAGTACTTC,CAWSRTGGNDEQYF,.,TRBD1,TRBJ2-7,TRBV30
TGTGCCAGCAGTTTCCGGGACAGGGCCCTCTCTGGGGCCAACGTCCTGACTTTC,CASSFRDRALSGANVLTF,.,TRBD1,TRBJ2-6,TRBV27
TGCGCCAGCAGCTTGGGTCTAGTTGGCCCCGTCTCCTACGAGCAGTACTTC,CASSLGLVGPVSYEQYF,.,.,TRBJ2-7,TRBV5-1
TGCGCCAGCAGCTTGGGACTACCCTGGGGTTCCTACGAGCAGTACTTC,CASSLGLPWGSYEQYF,.,.,TRBJ2-7,TRBV5-1
TGTGCCAGCTCACCACGTAAGGCGGACTCCAATCAGCCCCAGCATTTT,CASSPRKADSNQPQHF,.,.,TRBJ1-5,TRBV18
TGCGCCAGCAGTTCCTCCCGTGGGCCGAGCACTGAAGCTTTCTTT,CASSSSRGPSTEAFF,.,.,TRBJ1-1,TRBV5-1
TGCGCCAGCAGCTTGGGGGGCAGTCAAACTAGCACAGATACGCAGTATTTT,CASSLGGSQTSTDTQYF,.,.,TRBJ2-3,TRBV5-1
TGTGCCAGCAGCACCCCGACAGGGAAAGCTTTCGAGCAGTACTTC,CASSTPTGKAFEQYF,.,TRBD1,TRBJ2-7,TRBV5-4
TGTGCCAGTAGAGGGGCAGGAACCTACGAGCAGTACTTC,CASRGAGTYEQYF,.,.,TRBJ2-7,TRBV19
TGTGCCAGCAGCTGGGAGGACAGAGCCTACTACGAGCAGTACTTC,CASSWEDRAYYEQYF,.,.,TRBJ2-7,TRBV7-2
TGTGCCGTCGGGCGCGGTAGCGGGAGGGGTGGCGAGCAGTACTTC,CAVGRGSGRGGEQYF,few,TRBD2,TRBJ2-7,TRBV28
TGTGCCAGCAGTTTCCTACAGGAGAACACTGAAGCTTTCTTT,CASSFLQENTEAFF,few,.,TRBJ1-1,TRBV6-5
TGTGCCATCCCTCCAACTAGTCCCCTGAGGGAGCAGTACTTC,CAIPPTSPLREQYF,.,.,TRBJ2-7,TRBV10-3
TGTGCCAGCTCACCCCCGGGACTGATGAATGAAAAACTGTTTTTT,CASSPPGLMNEKLFF,.,.,TRBJ1-4,TRBV18
TGTGCCAGCAGCACAAAGACAGAGGTGACTGGCTACACCTTC,CASSTKTEVTGYTF,.,.,TRBJ1-2,TRBV7-2
TGTGCCAGCAGCTTAGTAGGGGGGTGGAATGAGCAGTTCTTC,CASSLVGGWNEQFF,.,.,TRBJ2-1,TRBV7-9
TGCGCCAGCAGCCAAGATGGGGCAGGAATCCATGGCTACACCTTC,CASSQDGAGIHGYTF,.,.,TRBJ1-2,TRBV4-3
TGTGCCAGCAGTTACTCGACGACAGGGGCCTACGAGCAGTACTTC,CASSYSTTGAYEQYF,.,TRBD1,TRBJ2-7,TRBV6-5
TGTGCCAGCACCCCAGGGACCACCCAATATGGCTACACCTTC,CASTPGTTQYGYTF,many,.,TRBJ1-2,TRBV6-6
TGTGCCAGCAGCGTAGACCGGCACTCCTACGAGCAGTACTTC,CASSVDRHSYEQYF,.,.,TRBJ2-7,TRBV9